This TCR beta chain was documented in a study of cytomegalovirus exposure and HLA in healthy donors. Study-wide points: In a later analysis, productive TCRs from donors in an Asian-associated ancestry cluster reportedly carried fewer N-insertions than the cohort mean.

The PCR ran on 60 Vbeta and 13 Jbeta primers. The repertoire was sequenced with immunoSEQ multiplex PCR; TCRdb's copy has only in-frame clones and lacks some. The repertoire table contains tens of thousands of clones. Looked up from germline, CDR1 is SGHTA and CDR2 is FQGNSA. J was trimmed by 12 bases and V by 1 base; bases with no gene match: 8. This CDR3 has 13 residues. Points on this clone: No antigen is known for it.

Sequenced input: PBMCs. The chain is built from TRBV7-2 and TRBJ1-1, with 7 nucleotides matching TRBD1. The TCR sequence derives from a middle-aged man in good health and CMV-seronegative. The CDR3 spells CASSLGQGLRSFF. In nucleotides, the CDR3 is TGTGCCAGCAGCTTAGGACAGGGCTTGCGATCTTTCTTT.